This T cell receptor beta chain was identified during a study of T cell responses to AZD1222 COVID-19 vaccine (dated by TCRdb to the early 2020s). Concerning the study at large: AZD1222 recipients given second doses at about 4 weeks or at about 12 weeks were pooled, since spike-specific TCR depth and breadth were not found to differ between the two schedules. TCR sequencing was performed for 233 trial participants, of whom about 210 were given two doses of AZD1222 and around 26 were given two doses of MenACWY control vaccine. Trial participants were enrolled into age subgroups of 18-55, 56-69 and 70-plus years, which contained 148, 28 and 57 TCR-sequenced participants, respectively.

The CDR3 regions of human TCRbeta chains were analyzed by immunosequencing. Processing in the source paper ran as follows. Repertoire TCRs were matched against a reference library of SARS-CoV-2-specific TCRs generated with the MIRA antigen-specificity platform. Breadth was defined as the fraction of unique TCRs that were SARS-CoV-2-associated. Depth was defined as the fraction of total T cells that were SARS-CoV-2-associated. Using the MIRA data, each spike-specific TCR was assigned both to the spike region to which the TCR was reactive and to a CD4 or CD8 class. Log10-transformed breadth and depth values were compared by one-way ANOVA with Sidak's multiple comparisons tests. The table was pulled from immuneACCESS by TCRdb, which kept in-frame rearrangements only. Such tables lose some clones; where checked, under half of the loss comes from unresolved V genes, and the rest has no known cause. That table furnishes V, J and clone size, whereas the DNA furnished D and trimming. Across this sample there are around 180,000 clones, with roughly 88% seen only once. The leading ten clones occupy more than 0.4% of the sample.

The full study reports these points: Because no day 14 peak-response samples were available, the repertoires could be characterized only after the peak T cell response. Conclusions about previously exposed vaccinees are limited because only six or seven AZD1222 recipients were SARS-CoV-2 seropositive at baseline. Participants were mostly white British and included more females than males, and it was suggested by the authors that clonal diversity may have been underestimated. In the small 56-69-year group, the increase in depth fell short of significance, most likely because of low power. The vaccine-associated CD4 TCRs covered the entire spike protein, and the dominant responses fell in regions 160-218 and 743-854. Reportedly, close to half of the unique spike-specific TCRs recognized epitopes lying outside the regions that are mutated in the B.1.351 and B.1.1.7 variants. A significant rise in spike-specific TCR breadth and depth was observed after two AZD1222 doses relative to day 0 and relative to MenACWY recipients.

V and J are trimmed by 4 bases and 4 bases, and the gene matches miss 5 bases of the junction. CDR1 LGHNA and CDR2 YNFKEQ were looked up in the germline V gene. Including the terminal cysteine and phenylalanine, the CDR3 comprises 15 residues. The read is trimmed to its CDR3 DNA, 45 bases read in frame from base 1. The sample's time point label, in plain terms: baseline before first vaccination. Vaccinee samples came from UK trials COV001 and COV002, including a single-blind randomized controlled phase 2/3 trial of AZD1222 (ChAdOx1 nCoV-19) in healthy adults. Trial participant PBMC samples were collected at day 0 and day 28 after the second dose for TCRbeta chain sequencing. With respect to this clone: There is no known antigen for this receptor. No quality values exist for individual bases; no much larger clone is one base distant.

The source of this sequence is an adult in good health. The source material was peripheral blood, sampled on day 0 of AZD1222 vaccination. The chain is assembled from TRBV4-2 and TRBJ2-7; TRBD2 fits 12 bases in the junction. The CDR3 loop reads CASSRASGGGYEQYF. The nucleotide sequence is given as TGTGCCAGCAGCCGGGCTAGCGGGGGGGGGTACGAGCAGTACTTC.